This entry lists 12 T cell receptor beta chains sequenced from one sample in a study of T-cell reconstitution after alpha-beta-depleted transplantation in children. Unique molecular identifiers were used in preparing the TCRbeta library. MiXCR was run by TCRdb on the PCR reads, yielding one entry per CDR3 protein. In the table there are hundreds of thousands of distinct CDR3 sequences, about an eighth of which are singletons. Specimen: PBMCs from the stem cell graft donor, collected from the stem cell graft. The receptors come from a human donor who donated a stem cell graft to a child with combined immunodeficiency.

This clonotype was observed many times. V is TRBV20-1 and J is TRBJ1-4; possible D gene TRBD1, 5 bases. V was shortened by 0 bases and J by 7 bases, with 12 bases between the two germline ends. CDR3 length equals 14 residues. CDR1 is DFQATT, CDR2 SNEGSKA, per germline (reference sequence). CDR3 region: CSARDGGESEKLFF. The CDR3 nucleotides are TGCAGTGCTAGAGATGGAGGGGAGAGTGAAAAACTGTTTTTT.

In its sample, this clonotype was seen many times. This chain's CDR3 is CASSLAAGPDTQYF. For the CDR3, the DNA is TGTGCCAGCAGCTTAGCGGCGGGGCCAGATACGCAGTATTTT. This rearrangement joins TRBV7-2 to TRBJ2-3; tentatively, D is TRBD2 (6 bases). This CDR3 is 14 amino acids long. Looked up from germline, CDR1 is SGHTA and CDR2 is FQGNSA. Trimming removed 0 bases at V and 4 bases at J, with 8 bases between.

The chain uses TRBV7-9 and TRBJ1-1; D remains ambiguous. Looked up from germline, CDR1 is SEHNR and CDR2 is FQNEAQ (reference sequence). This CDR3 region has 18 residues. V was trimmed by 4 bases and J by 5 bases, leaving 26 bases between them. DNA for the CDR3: TGTGCCAGCAGCTCACCATCCCTCTGGGAGGTTCGGCGGACTGAAGCTTTCTTT. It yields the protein CASSSPSLWEVRRTEAFF.

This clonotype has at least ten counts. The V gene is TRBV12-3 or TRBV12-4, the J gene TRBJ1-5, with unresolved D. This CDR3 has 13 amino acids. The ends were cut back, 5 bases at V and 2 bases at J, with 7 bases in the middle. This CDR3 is CASSQAGNQPQHF. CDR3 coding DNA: TGTGCCAGCAGTCAAGCGGGCAATCAGCCCCAGCATTTT.

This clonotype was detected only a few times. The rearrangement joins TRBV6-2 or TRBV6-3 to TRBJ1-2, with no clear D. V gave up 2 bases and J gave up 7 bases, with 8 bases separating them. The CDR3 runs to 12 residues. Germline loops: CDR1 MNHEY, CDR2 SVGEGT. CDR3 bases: TGTGCCAGCAGTTACAGAGCGTCTGGCTACACCTTC. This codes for CASSYRASGYTF.

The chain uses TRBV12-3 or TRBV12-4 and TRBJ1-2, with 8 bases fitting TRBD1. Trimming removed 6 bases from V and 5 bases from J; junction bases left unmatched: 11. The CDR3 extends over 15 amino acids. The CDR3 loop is CASSPIETGAYGYTF. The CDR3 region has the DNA TGTGCCAGCAGCCCCATAGAGACAGGGGCTTATGGCTACACCTTC.

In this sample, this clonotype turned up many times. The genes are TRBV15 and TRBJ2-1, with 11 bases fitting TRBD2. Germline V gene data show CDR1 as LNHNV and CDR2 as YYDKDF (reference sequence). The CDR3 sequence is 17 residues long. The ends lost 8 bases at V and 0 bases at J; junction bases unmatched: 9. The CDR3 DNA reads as TGTGCCACCCAAAGACTAGCGGGAAAGTTCTCCTACAATGAGCAGTTCTTC. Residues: CATQRLAGKFSYNEQFF.

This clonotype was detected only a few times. The CDR3, as DNA: TGTGCCAGCAGTTACTCGCCGAGTGGGCTTTCCTACAATGAGCAGTTCTTC. This sequence encodes CASSYSPSGLSYNEQFF. The J gene is TRBJ2-1, the V gene TRBV6-5; D not certain. V lost 0 bases, J lost 1 base, and 13 bases lay in between. CDR3 size: 17 residues. The germline V gene encodes CDR1 MNHEY and CDR2 SVGAGI.

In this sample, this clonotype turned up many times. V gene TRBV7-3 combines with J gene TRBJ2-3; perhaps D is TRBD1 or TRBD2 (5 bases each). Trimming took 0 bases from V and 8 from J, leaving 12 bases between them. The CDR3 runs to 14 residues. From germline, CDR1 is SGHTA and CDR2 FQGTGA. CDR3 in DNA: TGTGCCAGCAGCTTAACTGGGGTGAGGGGTACGCAGTATTTT. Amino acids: CASSLTGVRGTQYF.

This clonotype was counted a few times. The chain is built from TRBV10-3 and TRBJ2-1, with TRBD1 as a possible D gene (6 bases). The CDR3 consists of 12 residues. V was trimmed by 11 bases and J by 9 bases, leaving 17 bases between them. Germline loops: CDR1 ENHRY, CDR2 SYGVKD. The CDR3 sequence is CAGGQVSGEQFF. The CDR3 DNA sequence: TGTGCCGGGGGCCAGGTATCGGGTGAGCAGTTCTTC.

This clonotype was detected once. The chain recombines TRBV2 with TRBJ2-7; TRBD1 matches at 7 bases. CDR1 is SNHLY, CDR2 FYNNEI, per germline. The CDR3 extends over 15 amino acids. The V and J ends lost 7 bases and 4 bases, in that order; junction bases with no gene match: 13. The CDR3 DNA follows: TGTGCCAGCATTCTGAGCCGGGACAGCCTATACGAGCAGTACTTC. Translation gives CASILSRDSLYEQYF.

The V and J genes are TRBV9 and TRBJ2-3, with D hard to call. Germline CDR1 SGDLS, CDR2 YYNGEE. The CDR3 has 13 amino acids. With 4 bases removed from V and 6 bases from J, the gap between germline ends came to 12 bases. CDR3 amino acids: CASSPTGDDTQYF. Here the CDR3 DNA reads TGTGCCAGCAGCCCCACCGGAGACGATACGCAGTATTTT. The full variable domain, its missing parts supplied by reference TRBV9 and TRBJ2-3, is DSGVTQTPKHLITATGQRVTLRCSPRSGDLSVYWYQQSLDQGLQFLIQYYNGEERAKGNILERFSAQQFPDLHSELNLSSLELGDSALYFCASSPTGDDTQYFGPGTRLTVL.